These 7 T cell receptor beta chains share one sample of origin, sequenced in a study of blood T cell repertoires in COVID-19. The assay was immunoSEQ multiplex PCR, and TCRdb's table has in-frame clones only and misses some. The sample has 250,000 to 300,000 clones, 89% seen once. Source material: peripheral blood. The receptors derive from a woman between 40 and 55 years old who had recovered from COVID-19.

V usage is TRBV10-3 and J usage is TRBJ1-3; TRBD1 might be the D (5 bases). CDR3 length: 16 amino acids. Trimming pared 2 bases from V and 0 bases from J, leaving 11 bases between. CDR1 ENHRY and CDR2 SYGVKD come from the germline V gene. This CDR3 reads CAISEDPTVSGNTIYF. The DNA of the CDR3 is TGTGCCATCAGTGAGGACCCGACAGTCTCTGGAAACACCATATATTTT.

The sample holds a few counts of this clone. The gene calls are TRBV11-2 and TRBJ1-1; D possibly corresponds to TRBD1 (5 bases). Germline V CDR1 and CDR2: SGHAT, FQNNGV. The CDR3 runs to 13 residues. Between the trimmed V and J ends, which lost 6 bases and 1 base, there was a span of 9 bases. This chain's CDR3 is CASSRQGNTEAFF. CDR3 in DNA: TGTGCCAGCAGTCGTCAGGGGAACACTGAAGCTTTCTTT.

The gene calls are TRBV5-4 and TRBJ2-5; D gene uncertain. V lost 0 bases to trimming and J lost 4 bases, with 7 bases between them. CDR1 is SGHNT and CDR2 is YYREEE in the germline V gene (reference sequence). CDR3 length: 13 amino acids. CDR3 sequence (DNA): TGTGCCAGCAGCTTGGAACCCGGAGAGACCCAGTACTTC. This gives the protein CASSLEPGETQYF.

The V call is TRBV19, the J call TRBJ1-4, with D maybe TRBD1 (6 bases). Germline CDR1 LNHDA, CDR2 SQIVND (reference sequence). Trimming left V 5 bases short and J 3 bases short, with 10 bases between. This CDR3 region has 14 residues. The CDR3 DNA is TGTGCCAGTAGTGATGGACAGTCTAATGAAAAACTGTTTTTT. This gives the protein CASSDGQSNEKLFF.

The chain is built from TRBV7-9 and TRBJ1-2; D call uncertain. Trimming shortened V by 7 bases and J by 1 base, and 7 bases separated the two germline ends. Germline V CDR1 and CDR2: SEHNR, FQNEAQ (reference sequence). The length of the CDR3 is 12 residues. The CDR3 spells CASNRDNYGYTF. CDR3 DNA: TGTGCCAGCAATCGGGATAACTATGGCTACACCTTC.

J is TRBJ2-1 and V is TRBV9; 8 nucleotides match TRBD1. Germline values: CDR1 SGDLS, CDR2 YYNGEE. This CDR3 has 15 amino acids. The trim removed 3 bases at V and 6 bases at J, leaving 8 bases unmatched. The CDR3 region is CASSGPWTGSNEQFF. Here the CDR3 DNA reads TGTGCCAGCAGCGGACCTTGGACAGGGAGCAATGAGCAGTTCTTC.

The chain joins TRBV5-1 to TRBJ2-1, with TRBD1 matching 8 bases. The CDR3 is 15 residues long. CDR1 and CDR2 from the germline V gene are SGHRS and YFSETQ. The trim removed 4 bases at V and 8 bases at J, leaving 11 bases unmatched. CDR3 coding DNA: TGCGCCAGCAGCCTACAGGACAGGGTGATGGATGAGCAGTTCTTC. This codes for CASSLQDRVMDEQFF.